The 28 T cell receptor beta chains presented below share a single source sample, sequenced in a study of T cell repertoires in cytomegalovirus infection. TCRdb processed the reads anew with MiXCR; each CDR3 protein has one entry. Here the sample spans a few hundred thousand distinct CDR3 sequences, roughly 22% being singletons. Input material: CD8+ T cells from PBMCs. Receptors were obtained from a human donor in good health (CMV status not recorded). Some clones in this sample may be carry-over from other donors' samples.

The chain combines TRBV6-6 with TRBJ1-6; D remains unclear. Trimming stripped 2 bases from V and 9 bases from J, with 14 bases between. This CDR3 has 15 amino acids. Germline V CDR1 and CDR2: MNHNY, SVGAGI (reference sequence). CDR3 amino acids: CASSYRTASGSPLHF. As DNA, the CDR3 is TGTGCCAGCAGTTACCGGACGGCTAGCGGTTCACCCCTCCACTTT.

The rearrangement links TRBV7-8 to TRBJ2-7; unclear D gene. V shed 5 bases and J shed 0 bases, with 8 bases lying between them. This CDR3 has 13 residues. Looked up from germline, CDR1 is SGHVS and CDR2 is FQNEAQ. CDR3 in DNA: TGTGCCAGCAGCCCTACTCTCTCCTACGAGCAGTACTTC. Translated: CASSPTLSYEQYF.

V and J are TRBV2 and TRBJ2-1, with TRBD1 as a possible D gene (5 bases). V was trimmed by 9 bases and J by 5 bases, leaving 17 bases between them. Per the germline V gene, CDR1 is SNHLY and CDR2 is FYNNEI. The CDR3 length is 14 residues. CDR3 sequence (DNA): TGTGCCAGGGGGCCCTCTCCCCCTGACAATGAGCAGTTCTTC. Residues: CARGPSPPDNEQFF.

The chain links TRBV12-3 or TRBV12-4 to TRBJ2-7; D remains ambiguous. Between the trimmed V and J ends, which lost 5 bases and 7 bases, there was a span of 12 bases. The CDR3 is 12 amino acids. The CDR3, as DNA: TGTGCCAGCAGTCCGGTGTTTGGGGAGCAGTACTTC. As protein: CASSPVFGEQYF.

This clonotype was recorded a few times. The chain couples TRBV10-3 to TRBJ1-2; tentatively, D is TRBD1 (5 bases). This CDR3 has 14 amino acids. CDR1 and CDR2 (germline): ENHRY, SYGVKD. V gave up 2 bases and J gave up 7 bases, with 14 bases separating them. In nucleotides, the CDR3 is TGTGCCATCAGTGAGAGGGGTCACGAGGCTGGCTACACCTTC. Encoded protein: CAISERGHEAGYTF.

As to this clonotype: Its ends do not fully match the called genes, so a read error is possible. V is TRBV10-3 and J is TRBJ1-1; D gene uncertain. The CDR3 is made up of 12 amino acids. The germline V gene has CDR1 ENHRY and CDR2 SYGVKD. This chain's CDR3 is CAVGETNSEAFF. The CDR3 DNA reads as TGTGCCGTGGGTGAAACGAACAGTGAAGCTTTCTTT.

The rearrangement uses TRBV28 and TRBJ2-7, with a weak D call TRBD1 (5 bases). There are 16 residues in the CDR3. The V and J ends lost 6 bases and 0 bases respectively, with 18 bases between them. The germline V gene encodes CDR1 MDHEN and CDR2 SYDVKM. This CDR3 is CASSPPRQKLSYEQYF. CDR3 bases: TGTGCCAGCAGCCCCCCCCGACAGAAGCTCTCCTACGAGCAGTACTTC. The full variable domain, completed using reference TRBV28 and TRBJ2-7, is DVKVTQSSRYLVKRTGEKVFLECVQDMDHENMFWYRQDPGLGLRLIYFSYDVKMKEKGDIPEGYSVSREKKERFSLILESASTNQTSMYLCASSPPRQKLSYEQYFGPGTRLTVT.

This clonotype occurred a few times. The V gene is TRBV11-2, the J gene TRBJ2-6; 10 bases align to TRBD1. Germline assignment: CDR1 SGHAT and CDR2 FQNNGV. V gave up 5 bases and J gave up 2 bases; unmatched junction bases: 18. The CDR3 runs 21 residues. Here the CDR3 reads CASSPPPRGTGVWAGANVLTF. The CDR3 bases are TGTGCCAGCAGCCCACCCCCTAGAGGGACAGGGGTTTGGGCTGGGGCCAACGTCCTGACTTTC.

This clonotype was seen a handful of times. V and J are TRBV4-1 and TRBJ1-1; D is unclear. V was clipped by 5 bases and J by 2 bases, with 12 bases between them. This CDR3 is built from 14 residues. Germline V gene lookup returns CDR1 MGHRA and CDR2 YSYEKL. Here the CDR3 DNA reads TGCGCCAGCAGCGAAAGGACGGTAAACACTGAAGCTTTCTTT. Translation gives CASSERTVNTEAFF.

This clonotype has a handful of counts. The chain carries TRBV6-6 and TRBJ2-3; D could derive from TRBD1 or TRBD2 (5 bases each). V lost 5 bases, J lost 0 bases, and 12 bases lay in between. Germline loops: CDR1 MNHNY, CDR2 SVGAGI (reference sequence). This CDR3 is 15 amino acids long. The DNA for the CDR3 is TGTGCCAGCAGTGAGGGGACCCGGAGCACAGATACGCAGTATTTT. The encoded protein is CASSEGTRSTDTQYF.

The chain couples TRBV6-6 to TRBJ1-1, with TRBD1 as a possible D gene (6 bases). The CDR3 runs 12 residues. Germline-derived CDR1 and CDR2 are MNHNY and SVGAGI (reference sequence). Trimming cost V 7 bases and J 5 bases, with 11 bases left between them. The CDR3 bases are TGTGCCAGCACTCGGGGGGCGACTGAAGCTTTCTTT. This translates into CASTRGATEAFF.

The chain uses TRBV12-3 or TRBV12-4 and TRBJ2-3; 11 bases are a match to TRBD2. The CDR3 sequence is 14 residues long. The J segment lost 2 bases and the V segment lost 6 bases, leaving 1 base of the junction unmatched. Here the CDR3 DNA reads TGTGCCAGCAGACTAGCGGGGGACACAGATACGCAGTATTTT. Amino acids: CASRLAGDTDTQYF.

This clonotype was observed a handful of times. The chain recombines TRBV2 with TRBJ1-5; D unresolved. The V and J ends lost 7 bases and 2 bases respectively, with 6 bases between them. The CDR3 sequence is 12 residues long. Germline V gene lookup returns CDR1 SNHLY and CDR2 FYNNEI. CDR3 sequence reads: CASKAGNQPQHF. In nucleotides, the CDR3 is TGTGCCAGCAAGGCGGGCAATCAGCCCCAGCATTTT.

This clonotype showed up just a few times. The chain employs TRBV5-5 and TRBJ1-5; D is undetermined. Germline lookup yields CDR1 SGHKS and CDR2 YYEKEE (reference sequence). Deletions cut 4 bases from V and 4 bases from J, with 9 bases between. The CDR3 contains 13 residues. The CDR3 region is CASSPASNQPQHF. The CDR3, as DNA: TGTGCCAGCAGCCCTGCTTCGAATCAGCCCCAGCATTTT.

The chain has TRBV30 and TRBJ1-2, with a weak D call TRBD1 (5 bases). The ends were cut back, 3 bases at V and 2 bases at J, with 19 bases in the middle. CDR3 size: 16 residues. Germline loops: CDR1 GTSNPN, CDR2 SVGIG (reference sequence). The CDR3: CAWSPVDPGSNYGYTF. The CDR3 nucleotides read TGTGCCTGGAGCCCCGTTGATCCAGGGTCAAACTATGGCTACACCTTC. The variable domain in full, completed from reference TRBV30 and TRBJ1-2, reads SQTIHQWPATLVQPVGSPLSLECTVEGTSNPNLYWYRQAAGRGLQLLFYSVGIGQISSEVPQNLSASRPQDRQFILSSKKLLLSDSGFYLCAWSPVDPGSNYGYTFGSGTRLTVV.

This clonotype appeared many times. The CDR3 loop is CASQGDRGWNEQFF. DNA for the CDR3: TGTGCCAGCCAGGGGGACAGGGGATGGAATGAGCAGTTCTTC. The gene calls are TRBV27 and TRBJ2-1; 10 bases are shared with TRBD1. This CDR3 region has 14 residues. V dropped 8 bases and J dropped 7; count of bases not matched to a gene: 8. In germline, CDR1 is MNHEY, CDR2 SMNVEV (reference sequence).

In its sample, this clonotype was seen many times. J is TRBJ2-7 and V is TRBV7-2; the match to TRBD2 covers 8 bases. The CDR3 has 14 amino acids. Germline CDR1 and CDR2: SGHTA and FQGNSA. Germline trimming cut 4 bases from V and 1 base from J; bases unmatched to any gene: 3. CDR3 sequence: CASSSGLVSYEQYF. The CDR3 nucleotides are TGTGCCAGCAGCTCGGGACTAGTTTCCTACGAGCAGTACTTC.

The table lists this clonotype with a few counts. The chain is built from TRBV20-1 and TRBJ2-5; maybe TRBD2 (5 bases). This CDR3 is built from 11 residues. Germline lookup yields CDR1 DFQATT and CDR2 SNEGSKA (reference sequence). V lost 1 base, J lost 7 bases, and 7 bases lay in between. This CDR3 is CSARVAGTQYF. Here the CDR3 DNA reads TGCAGTGCTAGAGTGGCGGGGACCCAGTACTTC.

Points on this clonotype: At one of its ends the junction is not consistent with the germline gene, which may arise from a read error. V and J are TRBV7-9 and TRBJ2-5; D call uncertain. The CDR3 is 13 residues long. Germline V gives CDR1 SEHNR, CDR2 FQNEAQ (reference sequence). The CDR3, as DNA: TGCGGCAGCCGTCGACGAGCCTCAGAGACCCAGTACTTC. This translates into CGSRRRASETQYF.

The gene calls are TRBV7-6 and TRBJ2-7, with TRBD1 as a possible D gene (7 bases). The CDR3 covers 14 residues. Deletions cut 5 bases from V and 4 bases from J, with 15 bases between. From germline, CDR1 is SGHVS and CDR2 FNYEAQ. CDR3 nucleotides: TGTGCCAGCAGCCCGACAGGGACTCGGTACGAGCAGTACTTC. This encodes CASSPTGTRYEQYF.

CDR3 nucleotide sequence: TGTGCCAGCAGCTTAAAGCCTCCCAAGTGGGAGCAGTTCTTC. It specifies CASSLKPPKWEQFF. The rearrangement uses TRBV7-2 and TRBJ2-1; D is ambiguous. Germline lookup yields CDR1 SGHTA and CDR2 FQGNSA. The CDR3 has 14 residues. Trimming removed 2 bases at V and 10 bases at J, with 15 bases between.

The J gene is TRBJ2-1, the V gene TRBV7-8; weak D call: TRBD1 (5 bases). This CDR3 is 13 amino acids long. Germline CDR1 SGHVS, CDR2 FQNEAQ. V lost 2 bases, J lost 7 bases, and 9 bases lay in between. As DNA, the CDR3 is TGTGCCAGCAGCTTACGGACATCGAATGAGCAGTTCTTC. It translates to CASSLRTSNEQFF.

The CDR3 bases are TGCGCCAGCAGCTTGGGGACGAATTGGGTGACTGAAGCTTTCTTT. It codes for CASSLGTNWVTEAFF. V and J are TRBV5-1 and TRBJ1-1; D unresolved. Per the germline V gene, CDR1 is SGHRS and CDR2 is YFSETQ. CDR3 length: 15 residues. With 0 bases removed from V and 5 bases from J, the gap between germline ends came to 14 bases.

This chain connects TRBV5-6 to TRBJ1-6; D might be TRBD1 (6 bases). The CDR3 has 16 residues. V lost 7 bases, J lost 4 bases, and 18 bases lay in between. Germline loops: CDR1 SGHDT, CDR2 YYEEEE. The CDR3 sequence is CASGRGRPEYNSPLHF. The CDR3 DNA reads as TGTGCCAGCGGCAGGGGACGACCCGAATATAATTCACCCCTCCACTTT.

About this clonotype itself: This clone may be a read error of a much larger clone one base away. The V and J genes are TRBV7-2 and TRBJ2-2; D unresolved. This CDR3 contains 13 residues. Germline CDR1 is SGHTA and CDR2 is FQGNSA. This chain's CDR3 is CASSLKGTVELFF. The DNA for the CDR3 is TGTGCCAGCAGCTTAAAGGGAACCGTGGAGCTGTTTTTT.

This clonotype was found a few times. V and J are TRBV11-2 and TRBJ2-7; D may be TRBD1 (6 bases). V was clipped by 7 bases and J by 6 bases, with 13 bases between them. Germline assignment: CDR1 SGHAT and CDR2 FQNNGV. This CDR3 comprises 12 residues. This chain's CDR3 is CASTTGSGEQYF. The CDR3 DNA is TGTGCCAGCACCACAGGGTCTGGCGAGCAGTACTTC. The whole variable domain, filled in from reference TRBV11-2 and TRBJ2-7, reads EAGVAQSPRYKIIEKRQSVAFWCNPISGHATLYWYQQILGQGPKLLIQFQNNGVVDDSQLPKDRFSAERLKGVDSTLKIQPAKLEDSAVYLCASTTGSGEQYFGPGTRLTVT.

The CDR3 coding sequence is TGCGCCAGCATCTGGGGGAATGAGCAGTTCTTC. It is translated as CASIWGNEQFF. The chain couples TRBV5-1 to TRBJ2-1; D is possibly TRBD1 or TRBD2 (5 bases each). This CDR3 region has 11 residues. Per the germline V gene, CDR1 is SGHRS and CDR2 is YFSETQ. Trimming shortened V by 6 bases and J by 7 bases, and 8 bases separated the two germline ends. The variable domain in full, completed from reference TRBV5-1 and TRBJ2-1, reads KAGVTQTPRYLIKTRGQQVTLSCSPISGHRSVSWYQQTPGQGLQFLFEYFSETQRNKGNFPGRFSGRQFSNSRSEMNVSTLELGDSALYLCASIWGNEQFFGPGTRLTVL.

This clonotype was seen at least ten times. This chain links TRBV12-3 or TRBV12-4 with TRBJ2-6, with D tentatively TRBD2 (5 bases). Trimming shortened V by 0 bases and J by 3 bases, and 12 bases separated the two germline ends. The CDR3 sequence is 17 residues long. CDR3 in amino acids: CASSLASGVGGANVLTF. CDR3 DNA sequence: TGTGCCAGCAGTTTAGCATCCGGGGTCGGTGGGGCCAACGTCCTGACTTTC.